The present T cell receptor (beta chain) was sequenced within a study of T cells expressing NK-cell markers. As for this clonotype: What it binds is not known.

For each CDR3 protein, TCRdb gives one entry from its re-call of the 5' RACE reads, without DNA. The table lists about 390,000 distinct CDR3 sequences. Germline CDR1 reads MDHEN; CDR2 reads SYDVKM. The CDR3 length is 16 residues. The study, taken as a whole, reports: Whether expanded NKG2C-expressing T cell clones recognize HCMV is unknown. These clonotypes, the leaders elsewhere, also led the CD3+CD56-NKG2C+ fraction in a handful of donors.

The chain uses TRBV28 and TRBJ1-3; with no DNA, the TCRdb D assignment of TRBD1 cannot be verified. This TCR derives from a woman aged 45-60 years in good health. The specimen was blood T cells: a sorted CD56 or NKG2C T cell subset, CD4+ or CD8+ T cells, or bulk PBMC T cells (not recorded which). The CDR3 region is CASIGWGAVSGNTIYF.